The 18 T cell receptor beta chains in this list originate from one sample, sequenced in a study of T cell repertoires in cytomegalovirus infection. TCRdb reanalysed the reads using MiXCR and keeps one entry per CDR3 protein. The data contain roughly 700,000 distinct CDR3 sequences, approximately 33% of them singletons. Their antigen targets remain unknown. This specimen consisted of cultured PBMCs, obtained from culture after CMV antigen stimulation. The receptors were gathered from a human donor in good health (CMV status not recorded). Some clones in this sample may be carry-over from other donors' samples.

This chain links TRBV5-1 with TRBJ2-6, with D unclear. The germline V gene encodes CDR1 SGHRS and CDR2 YFSETQ. This CDR3 is built from 14 residues. The V end was cut by 4 bases, the J end by 5 bases, with 10 bases between. The CDR3 protein is CASSPPNRANVLTF. For the CDR3, the DNA is TGCGCCAGCAGCCCGCCCAACCGGGCCAACGTCCTGACTTTC. Combining the CDR3 with reference TRBV5-1 and TRBJ2-6 gives the whole variable domain KAGVTQTPRYLIKTRGQQVTLSCSPISGHRSVSWYQQTPGQGLQFLFEYFSETQRNKGNFPGRFSGRQFSNSRSEMNVSTLELGDSALYLCASSPPNRANVLTFGAGSRLTVL.

The chain joins TRBV25-1 to TRBJ1-2; a weak D match, TRBD1 (5 bases). V lost 4 bases and J 8 bases, leaving 20 bases between the germline ends. The germline V gene encodes CDR1 MGHDK and CDR2 SYGVNS. This CDR3 spans 15 amino acids. This CDR3 reads CASSAPAGPEGGYTF. The CDR3 bases are TGTGCCAGCAGTGCCCCCGCGGGGCCCGAAGGAGGCTACACCTTC.

This chain joins TRBV29-1 and TRBJ1-2, with D unclear. Trimming cost V 7 bases and J 0 bases, with 12 bases left between them. Germline V CDR1 and CDR2: SQVTM, ANQGSEA. This CDR3 region has 13 residues. The CDR3, as DNA: TGCAGCGCCCTCGAGTTAGCTAACTATGGCTACACCTTC. Its protein product is CSALELANYGYTF.

The chain is built from TRBV12-3 or TRBV12-4 and TRBJ2-3; 14 bases are a match to TRBD2. The CDR3 consists of 16 residues. V shed 6 bases, J shed 4 bases, and the junction held 6 bases outside the gene matches. The DNA for the CDR3 is TGTGCCAGCAGGTCCCGACTAGCGGGGGGGCCAGATACGCAGTATTTT. Protein product: CASRSRLAGGPDTQYF.

The sample holds a few counts of this clonotype. The chain is built from TRBV12-3 or TRBV12-4 and TRBJ2-7; weak D call: TRBD1 (5 bases). Trimming took 7 bases from V and 2 from J, leaving 15 bases between them. The CDR3 contains 14 residues. The CDR3 DNA reads as TGTGCCAGCATTCCTCAGGGTAGCCCCTACGAGCAGTACTTC. It encodes CASIPQGSPYEQYF.

This sequence joins TRBV7-9 and TRBJ1-4; 9 nucleotides align to TRBD1. The CDR3 consists of 14 residues. Germline loops: CDR1 SEHNR, CDR2 FQNEAQ (reference sequence). With V trimmed by 5 bases and J by 4 bases, 2 bases remained unmatched. The CDR3 region is CASSRQGDNEKLFF. The CDR3 DNA sequence: TGTGCCAGCAGCCGACAGGGGGATAATGAAAAACTGTTTTTT.

The chain employs TRBV20-1 and TRBJ2-1; the match to TRBD1 covers 8 bases. The trim removed 1 base at V and 8 bases at J, leaving 13 bases unmatched. CDR1 and CDR2 (germline): DFQATT, SNEGSKA (reference sequence). The CDR3 is 16 amino acids. The CDR3 loop is CSARAGTGASWDEQFF. The CDR3 DNA sequence: TGCAGTGCTAGAGCCGGGACAGGAGCCTCGTGGGATGAGCAGTTCTTC.

Only a few counts were recorded for this clonotype. This chain connects TRBV6-1 to TRBJ2-1, with D possibly TRBD1 on 6 matching bases. Trimming pared 6 bases from V and 5 bases from J, leaving 8 bases between. The germline CDR1 and CDR2 sequences are MNHNS and SASEGT. CDR3 length: 12 amino acids. In nucleotides, the CDR3 is TGTGCCAGCAGACAGGGTAACAATGAGCAGTTCTTC. It codes for CASRQGNNEQFF.

The J gene is TRBJ2-7, the V gene TRBV6-1; either TRBD1 or TRBD2 may fit D (5 bases each). V was clipped by 5 bases and J by 4 bases, with 15 bases between them. Germline loops: CDR1 MNHNS, CDR2 SASEGT. The CDR3 length is 14 residues. The chain's CDR3 is CASSSGTSAYEQYF. Here the CDR3 DNA reads TGTGCCAGCAGTTCCGGGACGTCCGCTTACGAGCAGTACTTC.

The chain couples TRBV29-1 to TRBJ2-1; D is ambiguous. Germline CDR1 SQVTM, CDR2 ANQGSEA. The CDR3 is 19 amino acids. Trimming took off 1 base at V and 2 bases at J, with 24 bases between the two ends. The CDR3 DNA follows: TGCAGCGTTGAAGGCTCCCCTATCACGGAGTTGTGGGCCTACAATGAGCAGTTCTTC. Its protein is CSVEGSPITELWAYNEQFF.

At least ten counts were recorded for this clonotype. The V and J genes are TRBV12-5 and TRBJ1-3, with TRBD1 matching 9 bases. The V gene's germline CDR1 is LGHNT and CDR2 FRNRAP. The V gene end was trimmed by 5 bases and the J gene end by 5 bases; junction bases not matched to a gene: 4. The length of the CDR3 is 14 residues. The CDR3 loop is CASGPQGARNTIYF. The CDR3 DNA is TGTGCTAGTGGTCCACAGGGGGCAAGAAACACCATATATTTT.

The gene calls are TRBV2 and TRBJ2-3; D not certain. Germline-derived CDR1 and CDR2 are SNHLY and FYNNEI. This CDR3 contains 12 residues. Trimming shortened V by 6 bases and J by 9 bases, and 13 bases separated the two germline ends. In DNA, the CDR3 is TGTGCCAGCAGAGACTTGGGTGGCACGCAGTATTTT. Its translation: CASRDLGGTQYF.

This clonotype was observed once. The rearrangement links TRBV15 to TRBJ2-4, with 8 bases matching TRBD2. The length of the CDR3 is 15 residues. The V and J ends lost 1 base and 8 bases, in that order; junction bases with no gene match: 7. Germline V gene data show CDR1 as LNHNV and CDR2 as YYDKDF (reference sequence). The DNA for the CDR3 is TGTGCCACCAGCAGAGGTCCGGGGGGGCCTTACATTCAGTACTTC. Protein product: CATSRGPGGPYIQYF. Full variable domain (remainder filled in from reference TRBV15 and TRBJ2-4): DAMVIQNPRYQVTQFGKPVTLSCSQTLNHNVMYWYQQKSSQAPKLLFHYYDKDFNNEADTPDNFQSRRPNTSFCFLDIRSPGLGDTAMYLCATSRGPGGPYIQYFGAGTRLSVL.

V gene TRBV6-2 or TRBV6-3 combines with J gene TRBJ1-1; a weak D match, TRBD1 (5 bases). CDR3 length equals 15 residues. Germline V gene data show CDR1 as MNHEY and CDR2 as SVGEGT. Trimming removed 5 bases from V and 1 base from J, with 14 bases in between. The CDR3 nucleotides read TGTGCCAGCAGTCCCCGAGGGGTGGCGAACACTGAAGCTTTCTTT. The encoded protein is CASSPRGVANTEAFF.

This clonotype was picked up a small number of times. The rearrangement joins TRBV2 to TRBJ1-5, with a weak D call TRBD1 (6 bases). V lost 6 bases and J 6 bases, leaving 15 bases between the germline ends. The germline gives CDR1 SNHLY, CDR2 FYNNEI. The CDR3 loop spans 14 amino acids. CDR3 amino acids: CASRKDRRAQPQHF. The CDR3 DNA reads TGTGCCAGCAGGAAGGACAGACGAGCTCAGCCCCAGCATTTT.

This chain uses TRBV5-1 with TRBJ1-2, with D possibly matching TRBD1 (5 bases). V gave up 0 bases and J gave up 4 bases, with 13 bases separating them. The CDR3 runs 15 residues. The germline V gene encodes CDR1 SGHRS and CDR2 YFSETQ. The CDR3: CASSLGRAGLYGYTF. CDR3 nucleotide sequence: TGCGCCAGCAGCTTGGGACGGGCAGGGCTCTATGGCTACACCTTC.

This chain uses TRBV5-1 with TRBJ1-5, with D hard to call. The CDR3 consists of 15 residues. The ends were cut back, 4 bases at V and 5 bases at J, with 16 bases in the middle. Per the germline V gene, CDR1 is SGHRS and CDR2 is YFSETQ. CDR3 nucleotide sequence: TGCGCCAGCAGCCTTGAGGGATATCAGTATCAGCCCCAGCATTTT. Translation gives CASSLEGYQYQPQHF.

This clonotype was seen a few times. The CDR3 nucleotides read TGTGCCAGCAGTGAAACGGCGGTGGCGTACGAGCAGTACTTC. Protein sequence: CASSETAVAYEQYF. The chain carries TRBV2 and TRBJ2-7; D unclear. Trimming pared 2 bases from V and 4 bases from J, leaving 12 bases between. Germline assignment: CDR1 SNHLY and CDR2 FYNNEI. This CDR3 region has 14 residues.